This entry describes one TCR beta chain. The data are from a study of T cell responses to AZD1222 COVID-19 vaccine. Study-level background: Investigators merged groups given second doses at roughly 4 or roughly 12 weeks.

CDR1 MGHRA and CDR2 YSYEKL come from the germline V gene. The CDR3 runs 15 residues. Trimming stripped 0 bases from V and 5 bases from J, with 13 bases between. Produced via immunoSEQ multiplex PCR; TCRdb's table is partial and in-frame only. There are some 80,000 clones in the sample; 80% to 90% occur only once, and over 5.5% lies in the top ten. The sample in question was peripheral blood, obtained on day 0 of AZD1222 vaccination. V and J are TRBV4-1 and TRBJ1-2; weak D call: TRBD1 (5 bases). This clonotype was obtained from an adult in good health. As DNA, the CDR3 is TGCGCCAGCAGCCAAGACGCGCAGGGATGGTATGGCTACACCTTC. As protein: CASSQDAQGWYGYTF.